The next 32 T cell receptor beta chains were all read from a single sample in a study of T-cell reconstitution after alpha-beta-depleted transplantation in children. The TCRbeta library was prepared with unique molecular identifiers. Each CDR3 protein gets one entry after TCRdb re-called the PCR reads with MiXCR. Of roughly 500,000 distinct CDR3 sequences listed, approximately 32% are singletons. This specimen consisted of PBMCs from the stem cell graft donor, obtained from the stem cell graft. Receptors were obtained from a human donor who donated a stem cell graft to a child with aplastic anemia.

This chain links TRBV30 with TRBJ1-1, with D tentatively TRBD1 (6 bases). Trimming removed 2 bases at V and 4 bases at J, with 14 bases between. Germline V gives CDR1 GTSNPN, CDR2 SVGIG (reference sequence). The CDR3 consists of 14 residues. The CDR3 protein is CAWSPPRQATEAFF. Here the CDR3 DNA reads TGTGCCTGGAGTCCCCCGCGACAGGCCACTGAAGCTTTCTTT.

As DNA, the CDR3 is TGTGCCAGCAGCAAATCGGGCTCTGGGGCCAACGTCCTGACTTTC. It codes for CASSKSGSGANVLTF. The chain is built from TRBV7-2 and TRBJ2-6; D gene unclear. The CDR3 is made up of 15 amino acids. Germline V gene sequence: CDR1 SGHTA, CDR2 FQGNSA. Between the trimmed V and J ends, which lost 5 bases and 0 bases, there was a span of 8 bases.

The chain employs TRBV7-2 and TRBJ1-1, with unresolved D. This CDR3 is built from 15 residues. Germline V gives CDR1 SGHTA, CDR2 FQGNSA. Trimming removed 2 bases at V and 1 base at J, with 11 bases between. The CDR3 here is CASSLSESRNTEAFF. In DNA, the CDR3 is TGTGCCAGCAGCTTATCAGAATCTCGGAACACTGAAGCTTTCTTT.

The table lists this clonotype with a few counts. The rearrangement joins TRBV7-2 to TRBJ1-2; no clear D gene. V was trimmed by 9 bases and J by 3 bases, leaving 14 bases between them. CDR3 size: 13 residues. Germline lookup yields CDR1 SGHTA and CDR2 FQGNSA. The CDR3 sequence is CASGWREDYGYTF. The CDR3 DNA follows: TGTGCCAGTGGATGGCGGGAGGACTATGGCTACACCTTC.

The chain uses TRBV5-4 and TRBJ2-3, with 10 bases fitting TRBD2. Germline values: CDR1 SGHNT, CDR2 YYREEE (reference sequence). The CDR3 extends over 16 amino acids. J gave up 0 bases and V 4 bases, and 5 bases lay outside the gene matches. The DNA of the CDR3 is TGTGCCAGCAGCGGACTAGCGGATCATAGCACAGATACGCAGTATTTT. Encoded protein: CASSGLADHSTDTQYF.

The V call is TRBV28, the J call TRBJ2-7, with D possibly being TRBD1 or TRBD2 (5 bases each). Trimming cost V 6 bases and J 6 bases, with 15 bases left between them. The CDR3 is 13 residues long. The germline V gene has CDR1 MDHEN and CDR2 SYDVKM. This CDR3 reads CASRAQERGEQYF. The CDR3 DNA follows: TGTGCCAGCAGAGCCCAGGAGAGGGGCGAGCAGTACTTC.

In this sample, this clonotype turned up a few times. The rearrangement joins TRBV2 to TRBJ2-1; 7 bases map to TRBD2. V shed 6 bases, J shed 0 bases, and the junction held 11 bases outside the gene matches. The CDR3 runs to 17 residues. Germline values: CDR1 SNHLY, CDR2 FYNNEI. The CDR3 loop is CASRKELAESSYNEQFF. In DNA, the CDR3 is TGTGCCAGCAGGAAAGAGCTAGCGGAGAGCTCCTACAATGAGCAGTTCTTC. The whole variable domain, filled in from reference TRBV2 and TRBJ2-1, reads EPEVTQTPSHQVTQMGQEVILRCVPISNHLYFYWYRQILGQKVEFLVSFYNNEISEKSEIFDDQFSVERPDGSNFTLKIRSTKLEDSAMYFCASRKELAESSYNEQFFGPGTRLTVL.

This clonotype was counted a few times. The CDR3 bases are TGCAGTGCTAGAGATCGAGGAACCAATCAGCCCCAGCATTTT. It specifies CSARDRGTNQPQHF. The chain combines TRBV20-1 with TRBJ1-5; D ambiguous. CDR1 is DFQATT and CDR2 is SNEGSKA in the germline V gene (reference sequence). CDR3 length: 14 amino acids. V lost 0 bases and J 3 bases, leaving 9 bases between the germline ends.

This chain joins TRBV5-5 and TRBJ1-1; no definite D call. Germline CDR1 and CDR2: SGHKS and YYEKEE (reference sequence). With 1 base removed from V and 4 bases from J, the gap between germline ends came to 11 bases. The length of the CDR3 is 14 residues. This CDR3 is CASSLPPPGTEAFF. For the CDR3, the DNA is TGTGCCAGCAGCTTGCCCCCCCCGGGCACTGAAGCTTTCTTT.

CDR3 amino acids: CSASRQGFMEFF. CDR3 nucleotide sequence: TGCAGTGCTAGTAGACAGGGGTTTATGGAGTTCTTC. This chain connects TRBV20-1 to TRBJ2-1; TRBD1 matches 8 bases. The germline CDR1 and CDR2 sequences are DFQATT and SNEGSKA (reference sequence). The CDR3 covers 12 residues. The ends lost 3 bases at V and 14 bases at J; junction bases unmatched: 9.

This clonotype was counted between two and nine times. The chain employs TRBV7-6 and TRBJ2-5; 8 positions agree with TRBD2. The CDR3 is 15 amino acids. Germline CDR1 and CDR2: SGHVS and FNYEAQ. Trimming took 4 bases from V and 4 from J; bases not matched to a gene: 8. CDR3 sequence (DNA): TGTGCCAGCAGCTACACAGGACTAGCACGAGAGACCCAGTACTTC. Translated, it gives CASSYTGLARETQYF. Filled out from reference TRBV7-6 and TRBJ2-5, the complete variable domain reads GAGVSQSPRYKVTKRGQDVALRCDPISGHVSLYWYRQALGQGPEFLTYFNYEAQQDKSGLPNDRFSAERPEGSISTLTIQRTEQRDSAMYRCASSYTGLARETQYFGPGTRLLVL.

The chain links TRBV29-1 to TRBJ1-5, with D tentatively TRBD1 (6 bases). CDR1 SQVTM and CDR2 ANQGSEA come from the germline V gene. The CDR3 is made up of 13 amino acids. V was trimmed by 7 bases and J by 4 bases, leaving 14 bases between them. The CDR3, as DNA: TGCAGCGCCGCGGACAGAGTAAATCAGCCCCAGCATTTT. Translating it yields CSAADRVNQPQHF.

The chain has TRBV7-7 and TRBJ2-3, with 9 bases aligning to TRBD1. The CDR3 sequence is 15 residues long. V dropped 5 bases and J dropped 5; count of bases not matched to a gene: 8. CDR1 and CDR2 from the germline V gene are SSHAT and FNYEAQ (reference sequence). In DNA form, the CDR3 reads TGTGCCAGCAGCCCGGACAGGGGCCTACTAGATACGCAGTATTTT. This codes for CASSPDRGLLDTQYF.

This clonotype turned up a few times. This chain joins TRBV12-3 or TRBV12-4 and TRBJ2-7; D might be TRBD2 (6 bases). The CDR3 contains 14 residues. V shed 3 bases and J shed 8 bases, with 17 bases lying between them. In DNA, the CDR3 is TGTGCCAGCAGTTTCATGCGGGGCCCTACGCAGCAGTACTTC. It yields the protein CASSFMRGPTQQYF.

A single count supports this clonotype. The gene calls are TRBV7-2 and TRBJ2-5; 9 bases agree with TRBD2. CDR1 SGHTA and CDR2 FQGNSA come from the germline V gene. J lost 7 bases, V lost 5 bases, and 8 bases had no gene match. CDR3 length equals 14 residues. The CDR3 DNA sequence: TGTGCCAGCAGCCAGGGGACTAGCACTGCGACCCAGTACTTC. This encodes CASSQGTSTATQYF. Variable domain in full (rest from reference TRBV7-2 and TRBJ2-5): GAGVSQSPSNKVTEKGKDVELRCDPISGHTALYWYRQSLGQGLEFLIYFQGNSAPDKSGLPSDRFSAERTGGSVSTLTIQRTQQEDSAVYLCASSQGTSTATQYFGPGTRLLVL.

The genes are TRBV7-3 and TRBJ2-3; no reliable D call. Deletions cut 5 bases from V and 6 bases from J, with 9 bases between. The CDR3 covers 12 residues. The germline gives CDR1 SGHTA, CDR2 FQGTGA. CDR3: CASSADVDTQYF. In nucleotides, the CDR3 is TGTGCCAGCAGCGCTGATGTGGATACGCAGTATTTT.

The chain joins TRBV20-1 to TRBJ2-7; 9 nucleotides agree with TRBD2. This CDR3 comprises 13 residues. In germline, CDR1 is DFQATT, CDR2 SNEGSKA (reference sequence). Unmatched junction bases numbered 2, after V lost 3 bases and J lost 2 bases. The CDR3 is CSARAGGTYEQYF. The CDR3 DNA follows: TGCAGTGCTAGGGCGGGAGGGACCTACGAGCAGTACTTC.

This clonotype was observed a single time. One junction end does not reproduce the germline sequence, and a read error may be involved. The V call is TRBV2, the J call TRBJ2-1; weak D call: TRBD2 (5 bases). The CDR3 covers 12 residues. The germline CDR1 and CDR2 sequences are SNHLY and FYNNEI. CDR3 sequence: CASSKAEVRQFF. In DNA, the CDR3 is TGTGCCAGCAGTAAAGCGGAAGTTAGGCAGTTCTTC.

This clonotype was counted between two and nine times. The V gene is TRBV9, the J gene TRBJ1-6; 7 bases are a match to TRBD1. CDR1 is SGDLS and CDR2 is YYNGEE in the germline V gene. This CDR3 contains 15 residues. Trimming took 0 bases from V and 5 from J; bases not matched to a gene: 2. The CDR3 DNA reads TGTGCCAGCAGCGTAGAGGGACAGCATAATTCACCCCTCCACTTT. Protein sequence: CASSVEGQHNSPLHF.

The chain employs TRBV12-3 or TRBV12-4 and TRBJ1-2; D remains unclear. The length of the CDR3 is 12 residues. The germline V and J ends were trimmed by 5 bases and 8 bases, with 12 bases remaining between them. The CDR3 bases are TGTGCCAGCAGTGGGTGGCGCGGGGGCTACACCTTC. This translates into CASSGWRGGYTF.

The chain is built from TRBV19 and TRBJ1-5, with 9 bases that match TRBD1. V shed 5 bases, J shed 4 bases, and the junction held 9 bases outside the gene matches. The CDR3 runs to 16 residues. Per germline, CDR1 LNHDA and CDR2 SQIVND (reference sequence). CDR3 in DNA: TGTGCCAGTAGTCCTAGGGACAGGGTAGGGAATCAGCCCCAGCATTTT. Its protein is CASSPRDRVGNQPQHF.

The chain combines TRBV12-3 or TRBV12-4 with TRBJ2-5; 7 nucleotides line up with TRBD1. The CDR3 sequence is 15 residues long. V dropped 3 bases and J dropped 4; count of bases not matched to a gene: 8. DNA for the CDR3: TGTGCCAGCAGTTTTAAGGGGGCTTTCGGAGAGACCCAGTACTTC. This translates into CASSFKGAFGETQYF.

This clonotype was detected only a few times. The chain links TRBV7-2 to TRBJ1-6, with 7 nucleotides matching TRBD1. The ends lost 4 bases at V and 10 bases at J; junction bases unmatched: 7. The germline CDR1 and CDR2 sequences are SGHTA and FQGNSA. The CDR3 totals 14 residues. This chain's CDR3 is CASSSRDSNSPLHF. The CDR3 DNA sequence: TGTGCCAGCAGCTCACGGGACAGTAACTCACCCCTCCACTTT.

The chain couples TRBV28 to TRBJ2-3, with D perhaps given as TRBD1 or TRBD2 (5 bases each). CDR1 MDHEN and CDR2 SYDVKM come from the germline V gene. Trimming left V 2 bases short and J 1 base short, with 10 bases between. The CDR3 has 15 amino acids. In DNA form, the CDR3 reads TGTGCCAGCAGTTTACCGGGGCTGGGCACAGATACGCAGTATTTT. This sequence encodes CASSLPGLGTDTQYF.

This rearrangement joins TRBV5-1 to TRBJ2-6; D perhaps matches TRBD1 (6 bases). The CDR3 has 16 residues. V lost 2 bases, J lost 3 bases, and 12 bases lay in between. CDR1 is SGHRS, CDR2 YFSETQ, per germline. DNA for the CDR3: TGCGCCAGCAGCTTAATAACAGGGTATGGGGCCAACGTCCTGACTTTC. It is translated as CASSLITGYGANVLTF.

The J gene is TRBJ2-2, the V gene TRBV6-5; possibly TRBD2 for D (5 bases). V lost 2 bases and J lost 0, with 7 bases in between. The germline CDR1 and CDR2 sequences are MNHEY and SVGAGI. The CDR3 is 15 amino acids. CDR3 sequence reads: CASSYRGPNTGELFF. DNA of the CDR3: TGTGCCAGCAGTTACCGGGGTCCGAACACCGGGGAGCTGTTTTTT.

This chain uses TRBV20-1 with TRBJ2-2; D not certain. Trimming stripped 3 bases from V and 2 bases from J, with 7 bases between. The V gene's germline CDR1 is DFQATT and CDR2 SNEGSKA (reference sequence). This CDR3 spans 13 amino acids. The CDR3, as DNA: TGCAGTGCTAGGGGCCGTAACACCGGGGAGCTGTTTTTT. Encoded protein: CSARGRNTGELFF.

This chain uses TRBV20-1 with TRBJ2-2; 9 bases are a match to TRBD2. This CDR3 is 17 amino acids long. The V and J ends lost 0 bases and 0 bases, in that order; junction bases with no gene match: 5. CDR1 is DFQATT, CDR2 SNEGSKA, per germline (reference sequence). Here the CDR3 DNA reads TGCAGTGCTAGAGATTGGGCTAGCGGGGCGAACACCGGGGAGCTGTTTTTT. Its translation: CSARDWASGANTGELFF.

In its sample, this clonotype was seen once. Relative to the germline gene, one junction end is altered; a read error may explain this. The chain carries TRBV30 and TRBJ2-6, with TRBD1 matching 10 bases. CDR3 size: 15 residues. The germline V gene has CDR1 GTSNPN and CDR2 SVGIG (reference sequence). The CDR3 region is CAWGQGGSGANGLTF. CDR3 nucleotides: TGTGCCTGGGGACAGGGGGGCTCTGGGGCCAACGGCCTGACTTTC.

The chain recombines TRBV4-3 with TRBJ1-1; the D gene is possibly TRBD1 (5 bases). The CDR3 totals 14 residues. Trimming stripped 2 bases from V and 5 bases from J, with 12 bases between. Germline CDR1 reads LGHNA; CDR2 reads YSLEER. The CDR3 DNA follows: TGCGCCAGCAGCCAACAGGGTTTTCGGACTGAAGCTTTCTTT. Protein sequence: CASSQQGFRTEAFF.

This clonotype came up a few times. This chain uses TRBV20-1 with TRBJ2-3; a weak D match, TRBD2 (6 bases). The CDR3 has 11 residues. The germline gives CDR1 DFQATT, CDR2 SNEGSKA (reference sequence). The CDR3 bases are TGCAGCTCGGGGGGCACAGATACGCAGTATTTT. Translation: CSSGGTDTQYF.

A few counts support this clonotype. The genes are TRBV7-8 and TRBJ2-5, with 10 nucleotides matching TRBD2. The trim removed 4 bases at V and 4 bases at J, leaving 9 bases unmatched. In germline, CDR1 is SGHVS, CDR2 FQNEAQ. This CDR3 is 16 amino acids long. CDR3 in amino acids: CASSSPPSGSGETQYF. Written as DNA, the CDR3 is TGTGCCAGCAGCTCGCCGCCTAGCGGGAGTGGAGAGACCCAGTACTTC.